This T cell receptor beta chain derives from a study of CD8+CD57+ T cells in acquired aplastic anemia. Study details: Sorted CD4+ and CD8+ cells yielded 3 to 3.5 ug of DNA on average. Among healthy donors, CD4+ cells averaged approximately 11 million reads. Study-level findings and limits: It was found that twenty-nine CD8+ CDR3 sequences were shared between patients and controls. A significant difference in CD8+ Simpson's diversity between patients and controls was not found.

Genomic DNA acted as the template from which TCR beta VDJ combination and CDR3 sequence profiling were carried out. TCRdb used MiXCR to reprocess the reads, holding one entry per CDR3 protein. The sample shows some 240,000 distinct CDR3 sequences, almost 35% of them seen only once. As regards this clonotype: The antigen remains unidentified.

Germline assignment: CDR1 GTSNPN and CDR2 SVGIG (reference sequence). V dropped 2 bases and J dropped 2; count of bases not matched to a gene: 15. The length of the CDR3 is 19 residues. This TCR was sampled from a human donor in good health, serving as a control. The chain joins TRBV30 to TRBJ1-5; 10 bases match TRBD1. Input material: sorted CD4+, CD8+, or CD8+CD57+ T cells (not recorded which) from PBMCs. The CDR3 coding sequence is TGTGCCTGGAGTTCCCACGACAGGGGGCGAAAGAGTCGCAATCAGCCCCAGCATTTT. Translated, it gives CAWSSHDRGRKSRNQPQHF.